Sequencing of this TCR beta chain was carried out in a study of cytomegalovirus exposure and HLA in healthy donors (dated by TCRdb to about 2017). Looking at the study overall: An earlier analysis of approximately 640 of the donors reported 250 to 300 Gb of sequence data and 120 million or so unique TCR beta sequences from about 179 million T cells. To decide whether each TCR beta V gene segment behaved as functional or pseudogenic, an earlier analysis of approximately 590 of the donors relied on high-throughput TCR beta sequencing. Five DR-DQ haplotypes were treated as single units for association and clustering because of strong linkage in the cohort. Typing coverage differed by locus: A, B, C, DRB1 and DQB1 were typed in roughly 620-630 donors, DQA1 in 522, DPA1 in 606, and DPB1 in just under 480. Class I and class II HLA loci were covered by the typing at four-digit resolution. The study aimed to test whether signatures of past pathogen exposure could be identified by cataloging public T cell receptors. Every discovery cohort repertoire had been produced on one sequencing platform. High-throughput TCR immunosequencing, statistical association of individual TCRs with disease status, and machine learning were combined to predict cytomegalovirus infection status. Alongside the repertoire data, information on donor age, sex, ethnicity and CMV serostatus was compiled. Across about 380 genotyped donors of the cohort, an average of roughly 250,000 unique TCR beta nucleotide sequences per donor were sequenced, and 15% to 20% of those sequences were non-productive. The later analysis used no new phenotypic data to find candidate immune exposures, relying instead on TCR beta sequences and their occurrence across donors. The study used immunosequencing to profile the T cell repertoires of 600 to 850 subjects and linked those repertoires to cytomegalovirus serostatus. Besides the first cohort of around 700 subjects, a separate validation cohort made up of over 100 different subjects was used. Genome-wide SNP genotypes for about 60% of the roughly 700 donors were used in a later genetic analysis, which treated that subset as a discovery cohort. Approximately 310 gigabases of sequencing data and approximately 80 million unique TCR sequences were included in an early release covering 500 to 750 HLA-typed donors. Of the roughly 420 genotyped donors, 75% to 85% were placed in the genetic ancestry cluster associated with self-reported Caucasian donors. In a later analysis, previously published TCR beta repertoires from 666 donors were re-analyzed and high-resolution HLA genotyping was added so that TCR occurrence patterns could be studied.

The cohort comprised more than 550 healthy bone marrow donors. At the time of sampling, all cohort members were nominally healthy, though unrecorded immune exposures were likely present. The donor was CMV seropositive and belonged to the group of 250 to 300 seropositive cohort members. A peripheral blood sample was provided by each donor, and peripheral blood mononuclear cells were used for TCR beta sequencing. Genomic DNA extraction from the blood cell samples was performed with the Qiagen DNeasy Blood Extraction Kit. In its sample, this clone was seen a few times. No antigen is known for it. One base away there is no much larger clone; base qualities are not given. Libraries came from the immunoSEQ multiplex PCR assay. A mixture of 60 forward primers for TCR Vbeta segments and 13 reverse primers for TCR Jbeta segments was used in the multiplex PCR. The CDR3 region of rearranged TCR beta genes was amplified from genomic DNA by a multiplex PCR assay. Amplified TCR beta libraries were sequenced as 87-base-pair reads on the Illumina HiSeq System. The source study handled its data this way. Across the 666 repertoires, a later analysis counted some 81 million unique TCR beta chains, some 11 million of which were shared by at least two donors. A nearest-neighbor algorithm error-corrected the raw reads and collapsed the reads into unique sequences, merging closely related sequences to remove PCR and sequencing errors. V, D and J gene segments were assigned by aligning CDR3 sequences to IMGT reference sequences. Each retained sequence needed at least a six-nucleotide match to both a V gene segment and a J gene segment. A rearrangement counted as productive if the CDR3 had no stop codons and remained in frame with V and J, and every other rearrangement counted as non-productive. Following IMGT convention, CDR3 was defined as the stretch from the second conserved V-encoded cysteine to the conserved J-encoded phenylalanine. Sequences without an unambiguous match to a single V gene segment were excluded from the earlier analysis of 587 of the donors. In an earlier analysis of some 590 of the donors, a V segment was called functional when productive rearrangements were above 56.7%, and segregating when the standard deviation between donors exceeded 5%. A statistical classification framework was built to diagnose cytomegalovirus status from the catalog of TCR beta chain sequences. In a later analysis, TCR nucleotide sequences were compared against IMGT/GENE-DB human TR gene sequences so that V and J genes could be assigned. A later analysis assigned CDR3 sequences and most-parsimonious VDJ recombination scenarios with the TCRdist pipeline. In a later analysis, each TCR beta chain was defined by its CDR3 amino acid sequence together with its V-gene family, and reads without a unique V-gene family were excluded. In a later analysis, around 650 highly shared, low-generation-probability nucleotide sequences were removed to address suspected cross-contamination and a sequencing artifact. For each public chain, a later analysis derived a clonal expansion index from normalized ranks of inferred template counts within each repertoire. In a later analysis, generation probabilities were computed using a VDJ recombination model fitted to out-of-frame rearrangements, and the results were checked against IGoR. A later analysis scored TCR-TCR, TCR-HLA and TCR-CMV co-occurrence with hypergeometric tests, applying a repertoire-size bias correction to TCR pairs. To estimate false discovery rates, a later analysis permuted the HLA or CMV assignments 20 times. In a later analysis, co-occurring TCRs were grouped with DBSCAN, and TCRdist sequence similarity was added when clustering was performed within HLA-allele-positive subsets. For co-occurrence clustering, repertoires with fewer than 30,000 or more than 120,000 public chains were excluded, along with 4 to 6 repertoires with anomalous nucleotide sharing. The table comes from immuneACCESS by way of TCRdb, which keeps in-frame sequences with V and J called. Part of the clones is missing from these tables; in studies checked, under half for an unresolved V gene and the rest for unknown reasons. The V and J calls and clone size are taken from that table; D and trimming were inferred from the DNA. The sample includes 95,000 to 130,000 clones, with approximately 80% observed a single time. The ten largest make up around 4.3% of the sample.

In the germline V gene, CDR1 corresponds to SGHTA and CDR2 to FQGNSA. V is reduced by 5 bases and J by 0 bases, leaving a spacing of 13 bases between them. The CDR3 holds 15 amino acids from the cysteine to the phenylalanine. The entry retains the CDR3 DNA only, 45 bases that are in frame from base 1. Overall results and qualifications from the work: Cytomegalovirus status was reported to be diagnosed by the classifier with high specificity and sensitivity in both the original and validation cohorts. According to a later analysis, most CMV-associated TCR beta chains appeared to be HLA-restricted, and the HLA associations seemed to be driven largely by CMV exposure. A few of the identified cytomegalovirus-associated TCR beta chains were confirmed in vitro to be specific for cytomegalovirus antigens. Strong co-occurrence of HLA alleles, especially DR and DQ, made assigning TCR associations to individual alleles difficult. The study listed 150 to 200 TCR beta chains as associated with cytomegalovirus. Broadly in line with IMGT annotations, most TCR beta V segments showed up in productive rearrangements about 87% or about 30% of the time in an earlier analysis of a few hundred of the donors. An association between a missense DCLRE1C variant and V-gene and J-gene trimming of TCR beta chains was found in a later genetic analysis and replicated in an independent cohort. Compared with the 666-donor mean, donors in an Asian-associated ancestry cluster had fewer N-insertions in productive TCRs, according to a later genetic analysis. In a later analysis, the rate of TCR association differed among HLA loci, with DRB1 alleles having the most associated TCRs and HLA-C alleles having the fewest. Immune exposure information for the cohort was limited to CMV serostatus. A further reported finding was that TCR beta sequences accurately predicted the HLA-A and HLA-B alleles for most subjects in the first cohort. In a later analysis, HLA-associated TCR beta chains showed more clonal expansion and lower generation probabilities than non-associated chains that were equally common. Some IMGT-functional V segments, including TRBV6-2 and TRBV6-3, could not be distinguished by the 87-base-pair reads and were therefore excluded. While some public TCRs were present in many individuals, most TCR sequences turned up only very rarely across donors. HLA typing was unavailable for some donors at each locus, so association tests used only the typed subset. Several of the top co-occurrence clusters appeared to be linked to parvovirus B19, influenza, CMV and Epstein-Barr virus, according to a later analysis. Presence/absence analyses assumed roughly uniform sequencing depth across donors, an assumption that may not hold. A cluster of highly shared sequence variants was judged likely to represent a technical artifact of the sequencing pipeline. Correlated functional status among segregating V segments might reflect linkage disequilibrium, but an unknown experimental factor could not be ruled out. In this cohort, only TCR beta chains were sequenced, and detectable features were limited by the absence of alpha or paired-chain data. In a later analysis, some 17,000 TCR beta sequences were associated with specific HLA alleles at a false discovery rate of 0.05. The authors suggested that the approach could potentially be generalized to other disease states and immunological phenotypes. Some 15 rarely observed V segments, including chromosome 9 orphons, were excluded from the earlier analysis of a few hundred of the donors because counts were too low.

The TCR originated in a man aged 25 to 40 in good health and CMV-seropositive. The sample comprised PBMCs. This chain is built from TRBV7-2 and TRBJ1-2; the best D guess is TRBD1, with 5 bases matching. CDR3 reads: CASSPQTVANYGYTF. The base sequence is TGTGCCAGCAGCCCTCAGACAGTAGCTAACTATGGCTACACCTTC.